Presented here are 9 T cell receptor beta chains from one specimen sequenced in a study of T-cell memory formation after mild COVID-19. A single record per CDR3 protein comes from TCRdb applying MiXCR to the 5' RACE reads. The sample lists 200,000 to 300,000 distinct CDR3 sequences; approximately 9% were seen once. The sample was PBMCs or a T cell subset sorted from them (not recorded which). The receptors derive from a man in his late teens or twenties who had mild COVID-19 (a few samples of this study predate the infection). Cell type and time point are not known.

This clonotype was counted between two and nine times. The chain carries TRBV7-9 and TRBJ2-3, with 8 bases lining up with TRBD2. The CDR3 sequence is 15 residues long. The germline gives CDR1 SEHNR, CDR2 FQNEAQ (reference sequence). V lost 5 bases, J lost 6 bases, and 10 bases stayed unmatched. The CDR3 spells CASSAVGGGPDTQYF. CDR3 coding DNA: TGTGCCAGCAGCGCGGTTGGCGGGGGGCCGGATACGCAGTATTTT.

This clonotype was seen a few times. The V call is TRBV20-1, the J call TRBJ2-3; D is perhaps TRBD2 (6 bases). Germline loops: CDR1 DFQATT, CDR2 SNEGSKA (reference sequence). Trimming shortened V by 5 bases and J by 2 bases, and 20 bases separated the two germline ends. The CDR3 is 16 amino acids. The CDR3 spells CSAAPMGGGNTDTQYF. The CDR3 coding sequence is TGCAGTGCTGCCCCTATGGGTGGCGGGAACACAGATACGCAGTATTTT.

This clonotype was picked up a small number of times. The chain uses TRBV7-9 and TRBJ2-7; D unclear. Germline CDR1 and CDR2: SEHNR and FQNEAQ (reference sequence). The CDR3 runs 13 residues. Deletions cut 6 bases from V and 5 bases from J, with 14 bases between. CDR3 bases: TGTGCCAGCAGTCCCCCGGTAGGAAACGAGCAGTACTTC. This sequence encodes CASSPPVGNEQYF.

J is TRBJ1-5 and V is TRBV27, with D tentatively TRBD1 (5 bases). CDR1 and CDR2 from the germline V gene are MNHEY and SMNVEV (reference sequence). The CDR3 covers 13 residues. Trimming removed 3 bases from V and 7 bases from J, with 10 bases in between. The CDR3 DNA follows: TGTGCCAGCAGTTTCGGGGGGGAGCAGCCCCAGCATTTT. It codes for CASSFGGEQPQHF.

In this sample, this clonotype turned up many times. The chain combines TRBV19 with TRBJ1-5; D remains unclear. Trimming removed 3 bases from V and 3 bases from J, with 18 bases in between. There are 17 residues in the CDR3. Per the germline V gene, CDR1 is LNHDA and CDR2 is SQIVND (reference sequence). The CDR3 sequence is CASSIRNVGVINQPQHF. CDR3 nucleotide sequence: TGTGCCAGTAGTATCAGAAACGTCGGGGTGATCAATCAGCCCCAGCATTTT.

V gene TRBV5-4 combines with J gene TRBJ2-7; no definite D call. V was shortened by 4 bases and J by 2 bases, with 13 bases between the two germline ends. Germline V CDR1 and CDR2: SGHNT, YYREEE (reference sequence). CDR3 length: 14 residues. Written as DNA, the CDR3 is TGTGCCAGCAGCCCAAAGACACCACCCTACGAGCAGTACTTC. It specifies CASSPKTPPYEQYF.

This clonotype has a handful of counts. This chain joins TRBV18 and TRBJ1-5; no definite D call. With 6 bases removed from V and 5 bases from J, the gap between germline ends came to 11 bases. Germline V gene sequence: CDR1 KGHSH, CDR2 LQKENI. The CDR3 loop spans 13 amino acids. The CDR3 is CASSRLRDQPQHF. In nucleotides, the CDR3 is TGTGCCAGCTCCCGCCTCCGGGATCAGCCCCAGCATTTT.

This clonotype was picked up a small number of times. The chain is built from TRBV3-1 and TRBJ2-2; 11 bases map to TRBD2. The germline V gene has CDR1 LGHDT and CDR2 YNNKEL (reference sequence). This CDR3 spans 17 amino acids. The trim removed 3 bases at V and 4 bases at J, leaving 7 bases unmatched. CDR3 DNA: TGTGCCAGCAGCCAGCCAACTAGCGGGGGCGCCACCGGGGAGCTGTTTTTT. Translated: CASSQPTSGGATGELFF. Combining the CDR3 with reference TRBV3-1 and TRBJ2-2 gives the whole variable domain DTAVSQTPKYLVTQMGNDKSIKCEQNLGHDTMYWYKQDSKKFLKIMFSYNNKELIINETVPNRFSPKSPDKAHLNLHINSLELGDSAVYFCASSQPTSGGATGELFFGEGSRLTVL.

The chain carries TRBV12-3 or TRBV12-4 and TRBJ1-5; D uncertain. CDR3 length: 13 amino acids. Trimming removed 6 bases from V and 7 bases from J, with 13 bases in between. Written as DNA, the CDR3 is TGTGCCAGCAGATCTACCCTAAGGCAGCCCCAGCATTTT. This translates into CASRSTLRQPQHF.